These T cell receptor beta chains were read from a single sample in a study of blood T cell repertoires in COVID-19. The protocol was immunoSEQ multiplex PCR, while the TCRdb copy is restricted to in-frame clones and leaves out a portion. This table has about 59,000 clones, about four fifths appearing once. Material: peripheral blood. All receptors derive from a woman of 80 years or more with acute or convalescent COVID-19. Each CDR3 is given with its conserved first and last residue. D genes are given only for firm matches. The size field is filled for only some rows; it gives once, few, many or a size class.

D gene	clone size	V gene	J gene	CDR3 protein	CDR3 DNA
TRBD1	once	TRBV5-1	TRBJ2-7	CASSSDRGGEQYF	TGCGCCAGCAGCTCGGACAGGGGCGGCGAGCAGTACTTC
.	.	TRBV19	TRBJ2-7	CASSTGQNTGQYF	TGTGCCAGTAGTACCGGACAGAACACTGGGCAGTACTTC
TRBD1	.	TRBV28	TRBJ2-7	CASSKRTGSPEQYF	TGTGCCAGCAGTAAGCGGACAGGGAGCCCGGAGCAGTACTTC
TRBD2	.	TRBV27	TRBJ2-7	CASSFFSGGQLLASYEQYF	TGTGCCAGCAGTTTTTTTTCGGGAGGGCAACTCCTGGCTAGCTACGAGCAGTACTTC
TRBD1	once	TRBV6-5	TRBJ2-7	CASSYSSRDSLYEQYF	TGTGCCAGCAGTTACTCGAGCCGGGACAGCCTCTACGAGCAGTACTTC
TRBD1	.	TRBV6-5	TRBJ1-1	CASSWGTVNTEAFF	TGTGCCAGCAGTTGGGGGACAGTGAACACTGAAGCTTTCTTT
.	.	TRBV7-6	TRBJ2-7	CASSLTAGTIYEQYF	TGTGCCAGCAGCTTAACCGCGGGCACCATTTACGAGCAGTACTTC
.	.	TRBV4-1	TRBJ1-5	CASSQDRNSYGNQPQHF	TGCGCCAGCAGCCAAGATAGAAACAGCTACGGCAATCAGCCCCAGCATTTT
.	.	TRBV28	TRBJ2-1	CASSLGRHEQFF	TGTGCCAGCAGTTTAGGGCGACATGAGCAGTTCTTC
TRBD1	.	TRBV9	TRBJ1-1	CASSVGQGPLNTEAFF	TGTGCCAGCAGCGTCGGACAGGGGCCCCTGAACACTGAAGCTTTCTTT
.	.	TRBV6-2/TRBV6-3	TRBJ1-1	CASSFFDSPMNTEAFF	TGTGCCAGCAGCTTCTTTGACAGCCCAATGAACACTGAAGCTTTCTTT
TRBD1	.	TRBV6-5	TRBJ1-6	CASSTTTGDDSPLHF	TGTGCCAGCAGTACCACGACAGGGGACGATTCACCCCTCCACTTT
TRBD1	.	TRBV15	TRBJ1-6	CATSRPAGTGYSPLHF	TGTGCCACCAGCAGACCTGCCGGGACAGGGTATTCACCCCTCCACTTT
TRBD1	few	TRBV19	TRBJ2-7	CASSSTGGPPLVQYF	TGTGCCAGTAGTTCGACAGGGGGCCCTCCTCTAGTGCAGTACTTC
TRBD1	.	TRBV7-2	TRBJ2-7	CASSSGQGVLGQYF	TGTGCCAGCAGCTCGGGACAGGGGGTATTGGGGCAGTACTTC
.	.	TRBV9	TRBJ2-3	CASSVAAGRSTDTQYF	TGTGCCAGCAGCGTAGCGGCGGGAAGAAGCACAGATACGCAGTATTTT
TRBD2	.	TRBV30	TRBJ2-1	CARSGGAYNEQFF	TGTGCCCGTTCCGGGGGGGCCTACAATGAGCAGTTCTTC
TRBD1	.	TRBV10-3	TRBJ1-5	CAISRDSAQPQHF	TGTGCCATCAGTCGGGACAGCGCGCAGCCCCAGCATTTT
TRBD1	few	TRBV28	TRBJ2-2	CATTQGANTGELFF	TGTGCCACCACGCAGGGGGCGAACACCGGGGAGCTGTTTTTT
TRBD1	.	TRBV24-1	TRBJ2-1	CATSEAGTGRSEQFF	TGTGCCACCAGTGAGGCCGGGACAGGTAGGAGTGAGCAGTTCTTC
.	.	TRBV27	TRBJ1-1	CASSKTSLATEAFF	TGTGCCAGCAGTAAAACCTCTCTGGCCACTGAAGCTTTCTTT
TRBD1	.	TRBV6-4	TRBJ1-1	CASNWTGTNEAFF	TGTGCCAGCAACTGGACAGGCACTAATGAAGCTTTCTTT
.	.	TRBV18	TRBJ2-2	CASSPRGGRNAANTGELFF	TGTGCCAGCTCCCCCCGAGGGGGAAGAAACGCTGCGAACACCGGGGAGCTGTTTTTT
TRBD1	.	TRBV23-1	TRBJ1-5	CASSQSNRGSNQPQHF	TGCGCCAGCAGTCAATCGAACAGGGGGAGCAATCAGCCCCAGCATTTT
.	.	TRBV18	TRBJ1-5	CASSPTTGNQPQHF	TGTGCCAGCTCACCAACAACAGGCAATCAGCCCCAGCATTTT
TRBD1	once	TRBV6-5	TRBJ1-5	CASRDTGGRDQPQHF	TGTGCCAGCAGGGACACAGGGGGCAGGGATCAGCCCCAGCATTTT
TRBD2	.	TRBV3-1/TRBV3-2	TRBJ2-1	CASRNPSGGFNEQFF	TGTGCCAGCAGAAATCCTAGCGGGGGGTTCAATGAGCAGTTCTTC
TRBD1	.	TRBV5-4	TRBJ2-3	CASSLSRDRGTDTQYF	TGTGCCAGCAGCTTGAGTAGGGACAGGGGAACAGATACGCAGTATTTT
TRBD2	.	TRBV5-8	TRBJ2-2	CASSSRLAGATGELFF	TGTGCCAGCAGCTCTAGACTAGCGGGAGCCACCGGGGAGCTGTTTTTT
TRBD1	few	TRBV29-1	TRBJ2-1	CGDGTGVGEQFF	TGCGGTGACGGGACAGGGGTAGGTGAGCAGTTCTTC
TRBD2	.	TRBV2	TRBJ2-2	CASSGLAGATGELFF	TGTGCCAGCAGTGGACTAGCGGGTGCCACCGGGGAGCTGTTTTTT
.	.	TRBV5-1	TRBJ1-1	CASSLTGLNTEAFF	TGCGCCAGCAGCTTGACAGGCTTAAACACTGAAGCTTTCTTT
.	.	TRBV7-2	TRBJ1-2	CASSRTSYGYTF	TGTGCCAGCAGCCGTACTAGCTATGGCTACACCTTC
.	.	TRBV6-2/TRBV6-3	TRBJ2-7	CASSWQAYEQYF	TGTGCCAGCAGTTGGCAGGCCTACGAGCAGTACTTC
TRBD2	.	TRBV5-1	TRBJ2-1	CASTQLAGMPGAGYNEQFF	TGCGCCAGCACCCAACTAGCGGGGATGCCGGGCGCCGGATACAATGAGCAGTTCTTC
.	.	TRBV5-1	TRBJ1-2	CASSLVGGGYGYTF	TGCGCCAGCAGCTTGGTCGGGGGTGGGTATGGCTACACCTTC
.	.	TRBV7-9	TRBJ2-5	CASSLRRVEETQYF	TGTGCCAGCAGCTTGAGGCGGGTGGAAGAGACCCAGTACTTC
.	.	TRBV18	TRBJ1-1	CASSPQGGQENTEAFF	TGTGCCAGCTCACCCCAAGGAGGGCAGGAGAACACTGAAGCTTTCTTT